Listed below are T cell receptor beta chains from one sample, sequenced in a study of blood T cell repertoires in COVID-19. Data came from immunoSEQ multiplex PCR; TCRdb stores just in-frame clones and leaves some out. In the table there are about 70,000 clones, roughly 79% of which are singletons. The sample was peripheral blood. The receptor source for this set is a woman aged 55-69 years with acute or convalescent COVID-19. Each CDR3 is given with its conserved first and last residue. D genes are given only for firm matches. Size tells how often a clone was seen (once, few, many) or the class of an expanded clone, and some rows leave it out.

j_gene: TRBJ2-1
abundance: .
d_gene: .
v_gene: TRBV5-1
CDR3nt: TGCGCCAGCAGCTTGGCCGGCAGGGGTTGGGATGAGCAGTTCTTC
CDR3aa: CASSLAGRGWDEQFF

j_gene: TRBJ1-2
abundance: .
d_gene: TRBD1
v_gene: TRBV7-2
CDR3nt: TGTGCCAGCAGCTTAGTAACAGGGGCCATCTATGGCTACACCTTC
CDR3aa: CASSLVTGAIYGYTF

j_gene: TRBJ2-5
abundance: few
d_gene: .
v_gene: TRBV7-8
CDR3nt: TGTGCCAGCAGCCCTCAGGAAAACCAAGAGACCCAGTACTTC
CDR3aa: CASSPQENQETQYF

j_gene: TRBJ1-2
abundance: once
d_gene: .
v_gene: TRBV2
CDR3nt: TGTGCCAGCAGCCCATGGGGAGAGGGCGGCTATACCTTC
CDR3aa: CASSPWGEGGYTF

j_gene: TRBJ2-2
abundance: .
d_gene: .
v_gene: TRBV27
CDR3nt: TGTGCCAGCAGCTTCGGGGGAGTCCGCGTCACCGGGGAGCTGTTTTTT
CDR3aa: CASSFGGVRVTGELFF

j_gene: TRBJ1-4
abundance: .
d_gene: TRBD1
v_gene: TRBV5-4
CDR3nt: TGTGCCAGCAGCACCCGGGACAGGCTGACTAATGAAAAACTGTTTTTT
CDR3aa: CASSTRDRLTNEKLFF

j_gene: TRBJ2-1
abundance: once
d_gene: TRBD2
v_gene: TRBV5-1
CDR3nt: TGCGCCAGCAGCTTGGTGTCTAGCGGGGGTTATGAGCAGTTCTTC
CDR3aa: CASSLVSSGGYEQFF

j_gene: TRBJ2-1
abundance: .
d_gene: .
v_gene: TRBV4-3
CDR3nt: TGCGCCAGCAGCCTTGCGGAGGGGCTGAGCTCCTACAATGAGCAGTTCTTC
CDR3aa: CASSLAEGLSSYNEQFF

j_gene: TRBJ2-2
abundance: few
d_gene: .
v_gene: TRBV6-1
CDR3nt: TGTGCCAGCAGTGAAAGGGTGGGGACACTCACCGGGGAGCTGTTTTTT
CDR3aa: CASSERVGTLTGELFF

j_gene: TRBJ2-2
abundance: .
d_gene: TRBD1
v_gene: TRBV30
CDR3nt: TGTGCCTCCCTAGGGGACAGGTTCCCCGGGGAGCTGTTTTTT
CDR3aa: CASLGDRFPGELFF

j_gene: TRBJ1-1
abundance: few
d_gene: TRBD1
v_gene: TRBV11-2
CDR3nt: TGTGCCAGCAAATACCAGGGACAGGGCCTAGTGTCCACTGAAGCTTTCTTT
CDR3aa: CASKYQGQGLVSTEAFF

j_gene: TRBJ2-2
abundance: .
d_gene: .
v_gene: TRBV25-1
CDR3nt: TGTGCCAGCAGTCCCCGGATAGCCGCCGGGGAGCTGTTTTTT
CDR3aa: CASSPRIAAGELFF

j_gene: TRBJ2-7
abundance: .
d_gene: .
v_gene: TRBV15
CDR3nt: TGTGCCACCAGCAGGGACTCTTACCGGACAGCCGAGCAGTACTTC
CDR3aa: CATSRDSYRTAEQYF

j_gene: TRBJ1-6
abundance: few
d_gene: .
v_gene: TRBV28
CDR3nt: TGTGCCAGCAGTTTGGGTCAGCGAAATTCACCCCTCCACTTT
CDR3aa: CASSLGQRNSPLHF

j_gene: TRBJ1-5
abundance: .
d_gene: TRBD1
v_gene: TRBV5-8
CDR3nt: TGTGCCAGCAGGCCGACAGGGCGCGGCAATCAGCCCCAGCATTTT
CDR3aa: CASRPTGRGNQPQHF

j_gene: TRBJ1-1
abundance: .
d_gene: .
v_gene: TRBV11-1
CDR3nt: TGTGCCAGCAGCCCCTGGGGGGGGATGAACACTGAAGCTTTCTTT
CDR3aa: CASSPWGGMNTEAFF

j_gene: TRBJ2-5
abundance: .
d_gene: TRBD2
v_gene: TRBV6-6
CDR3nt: TGTGCCAGCAGTTACCTTAGCGGGGAAGAGACCCAGTACTTC
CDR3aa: CASSYLSGEETQYF

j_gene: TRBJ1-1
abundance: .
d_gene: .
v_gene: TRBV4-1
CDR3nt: TGCGCCAGCAGCCAAGTGGGGCTGGCTGAAGCTTTCTTT
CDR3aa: CASSQVGLAEAFF

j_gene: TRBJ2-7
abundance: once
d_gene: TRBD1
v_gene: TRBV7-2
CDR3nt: TGTGCCAGCAGCTCGGACAGGAGCTCCTACGAGCAGTACTTC
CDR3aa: CASSSDRSSYEQYF

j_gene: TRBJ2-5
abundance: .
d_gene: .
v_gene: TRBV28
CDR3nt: TGTGCCGAGGCTAGAAGTGAGACCCAGTACTTC
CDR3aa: CAEARSETQYF

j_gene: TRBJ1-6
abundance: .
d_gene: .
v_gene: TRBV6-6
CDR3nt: TGTGCCAGCAGTCCAAAGACTTCCAGAGACCCCCTCTCCTATAATTCACCCCTCCACTTT
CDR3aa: CASSPKTSRDPLSYNSPLHF

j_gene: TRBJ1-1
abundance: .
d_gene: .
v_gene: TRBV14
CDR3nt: TGTGCCAGCAGCCAAATTACGGGGTACACTGAAGCTTTCTTT
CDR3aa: CASSQITGYTEAFF

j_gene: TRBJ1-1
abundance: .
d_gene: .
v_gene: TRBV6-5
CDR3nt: TGTGCCAGCAGCCCGACGGGGAGAAACACTGAAGCTTTCTTT
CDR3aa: CASSPTGRNTEAFF

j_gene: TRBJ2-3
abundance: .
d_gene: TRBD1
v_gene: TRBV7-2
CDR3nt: TGTGCCAGCAGCTTGACAGGGAGCACAGATACGCAGTATTTT
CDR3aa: CASSLTGSTDTQYF

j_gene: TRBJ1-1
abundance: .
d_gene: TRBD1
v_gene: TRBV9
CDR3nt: TGTGCCAGCAGCGTACAGGGGGTGAACACTGAAGCTTTCTTT
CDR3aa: CASSVQGVNTEAFF

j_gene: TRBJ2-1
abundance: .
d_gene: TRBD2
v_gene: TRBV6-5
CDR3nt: TGTGCCAGCAGCTTAGAGCGGGGGCACTACAATGAGCAGTTCTTC
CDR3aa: CASSLERGHYNEQFF

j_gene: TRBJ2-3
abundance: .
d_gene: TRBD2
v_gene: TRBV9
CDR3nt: TGTGCCAGCAGCGTAGGGGATTTGCGGGGGGGCTCCTCGGCAGATACGCAGTATTTT
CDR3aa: CASSVGDLRGGSSADTQYF

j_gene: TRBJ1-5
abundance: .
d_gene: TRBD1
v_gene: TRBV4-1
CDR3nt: TGCGCCAGCAGCCAAATGACAGGGGGCGGGCAGCCCCAGCATTTT
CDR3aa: CASSQMTGGGQPQHF

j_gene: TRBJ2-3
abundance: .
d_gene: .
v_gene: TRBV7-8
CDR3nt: TGTGCCAGCAGCTTGAACAGAGGGGGGGCAGATACGCAGTATTTT
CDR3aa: CASSLNRGGADTQYF

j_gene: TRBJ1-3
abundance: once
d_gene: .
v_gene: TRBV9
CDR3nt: TGTGCCAGCAGCGTAGGGCACAGCCTAAGCTCTGGAAACACCATATATTTT
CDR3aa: CASSVGHSLSSGNTIYF

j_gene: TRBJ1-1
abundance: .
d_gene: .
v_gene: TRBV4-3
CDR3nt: TGCGCCAGCAGCCAAGGTGTGGCGGGTAACACTGAAGCTTTCTTT
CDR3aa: CASSQGVAGNTEAFF

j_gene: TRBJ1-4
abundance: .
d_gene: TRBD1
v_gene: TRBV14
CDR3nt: TGTGCCAGCAGCCAAGGGCTAACAGGGGGCGGCAAGGAAAAACTGTTTTTT
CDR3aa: CASSQGLTGGGKEKLFF

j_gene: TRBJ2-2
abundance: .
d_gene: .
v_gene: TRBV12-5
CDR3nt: TGTGCGGGGGGATATAGCACCGGGGAGCTGTTTTTT
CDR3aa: CAGGYSTGELFF

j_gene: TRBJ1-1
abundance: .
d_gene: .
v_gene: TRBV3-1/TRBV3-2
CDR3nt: TGTGCCAGCAGCCAAGTCTCTCAGGTCCCCAACACTGAAGCTTTCTTT
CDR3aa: CASSQVSQVPNTEAFF

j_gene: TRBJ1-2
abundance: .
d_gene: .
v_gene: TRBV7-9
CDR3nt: TGTGCCAGCAGCTTAGCGGGTGCGCGGGAGAATGGCTACACCTTC
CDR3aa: CASSLAGARENGYTF

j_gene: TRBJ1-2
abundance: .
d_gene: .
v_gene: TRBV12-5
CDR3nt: TGTGCTAGTGGTTTGGTACCTCTAACGTCTCGGGTCTATGGCTACACCTTC
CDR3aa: CASGLVPLTSRVYGYTF

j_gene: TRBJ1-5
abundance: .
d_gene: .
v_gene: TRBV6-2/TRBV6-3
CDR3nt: TGTGCCAGCAGTTTTAGGAGCCAGGGTACCCGAAATCAGCCCCAGCATTTT
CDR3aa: CASSFRSQGTRNQPQHF

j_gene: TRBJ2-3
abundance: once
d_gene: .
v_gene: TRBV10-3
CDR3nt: TGTGCCATCAGTGAGCTACATCAGGGAATAGATACGCAGTATTTT
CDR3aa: CAISELHQGIDTQYF

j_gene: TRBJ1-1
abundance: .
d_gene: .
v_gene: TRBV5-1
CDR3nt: TGCGCCAGCAGGGGGACGGGACACGACACTGAAGCTTTCTTT
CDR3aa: CASRGTGHDTEAFF

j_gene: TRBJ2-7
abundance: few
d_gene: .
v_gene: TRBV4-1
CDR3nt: TGCGCCAGCAGCCAAGTCGTGGAGGGCTACGAGCAGTACTTC
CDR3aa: CASSQVVEGYEQYF

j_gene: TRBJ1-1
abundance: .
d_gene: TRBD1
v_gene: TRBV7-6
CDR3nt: TGTGCCAGCAGCTTAGGCGGACAGGGGATTACTGAAGCTTTCTTT
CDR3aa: CASSLGGQGITEAFF

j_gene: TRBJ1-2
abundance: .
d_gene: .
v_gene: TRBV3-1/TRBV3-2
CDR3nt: TGTGCCAGCAGCCAAGAGCGGGTCTGGGGCTACACCTTC
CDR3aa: CASSQERVWGYTF

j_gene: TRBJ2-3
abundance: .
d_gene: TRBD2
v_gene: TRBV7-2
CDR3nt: TGTGCCAGCAGCTTAGCTTCAGGGACTAAATCAGATACGCAGTATTTT
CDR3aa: CASSLASGTKSDTQYF

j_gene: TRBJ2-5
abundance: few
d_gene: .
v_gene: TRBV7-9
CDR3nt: TGTGCCAGCAGCGTCGGGGTAGGCGGACAAGAGACCCAGTACTTC
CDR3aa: CASSVGVGGQETQYF

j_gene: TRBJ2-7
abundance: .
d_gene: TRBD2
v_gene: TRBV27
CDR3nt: TGTGCCAGCAGCAGACTAGCGGGGGACCTCTCCTACGAGCAGTACTTC
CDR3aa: CASSRLAGDLSYEQYF

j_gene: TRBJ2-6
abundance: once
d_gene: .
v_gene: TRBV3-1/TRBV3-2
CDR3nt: TGTGCCAGCAGCCAAGCCGCGATCGTCTCTGGGGCCAACGTCCTGACTTTC
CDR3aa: CASSQAAIVSGANVLTF

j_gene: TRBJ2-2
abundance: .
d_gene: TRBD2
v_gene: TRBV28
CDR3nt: TGTGCCAGCAGTTTACCCTTTGCGGGGGGGCCGAACACCGGGGAGCTGTTTTTT
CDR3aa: CASSLPFAGGPNTGELFF

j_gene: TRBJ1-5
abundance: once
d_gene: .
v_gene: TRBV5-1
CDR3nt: TGCGCCAGCAGCTTGGCGGGGGGCAGGCGGCAGCCCCAGCATTTT
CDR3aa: CASSLAGGRRQPQHF

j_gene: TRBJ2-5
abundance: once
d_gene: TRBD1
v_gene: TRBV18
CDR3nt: TGTGCCAGCTCCCCGACAGGGGGTCAAGAGACCCAGTACTTC
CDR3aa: CASSPTGGQETQYF

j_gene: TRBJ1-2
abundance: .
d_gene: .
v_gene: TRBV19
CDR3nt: TGTGCCAGTAGTATAGATCTTAGTGGCTACACCTTC
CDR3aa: CASSIDLSGYTF

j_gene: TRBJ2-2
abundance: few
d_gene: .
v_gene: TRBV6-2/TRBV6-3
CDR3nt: TGTGCCAGCAGTTACTCGAGCATGGCGGGGAGATTCGCCGGGGAGCTGTTTTTT
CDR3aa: CASSYSSMAGRFAGELFF

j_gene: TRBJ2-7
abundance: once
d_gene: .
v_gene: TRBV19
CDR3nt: TGTGCCAGTAGTATAGGGGGGCAGTATTCCTACGAGCAGTACTTC
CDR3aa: CASSIGGQYSYEQYF

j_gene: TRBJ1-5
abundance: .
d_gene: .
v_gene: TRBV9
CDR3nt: TGTGCCAGCAGCGTCGGGAACAATCAGCCCCAGCATTTT
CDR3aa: CASSVGNNQPQHF

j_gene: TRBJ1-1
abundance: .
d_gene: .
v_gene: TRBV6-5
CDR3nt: TGTGCCAGCAGGACATACTCCGGGAGCACTGAAGCTTTCTTT
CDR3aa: CASRTYSGSTEAFF

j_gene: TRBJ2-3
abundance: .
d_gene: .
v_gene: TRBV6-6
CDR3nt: TGTGCCAGCAGTTACGGCGGGGGCACAGATACGCAGTATTTT
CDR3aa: CASSYGGGTDTQYF

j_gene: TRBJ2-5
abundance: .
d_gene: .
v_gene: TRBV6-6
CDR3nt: TGTGCCAGCATCCTACGACCCAGGTACCAAGAGACCCAGTACTTC
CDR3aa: CASILRPRYQETQYF

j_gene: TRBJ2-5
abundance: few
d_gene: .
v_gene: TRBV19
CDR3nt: TGTGCCAGTAGCACGGGAGACAGGGTCCCAGAGACCCAGTACTTC
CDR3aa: CASSTGDRVPETQYF